Below, 21 T cell receptor beta chains from the same sample are listed, as sequenced in a study of blood T cell repertoires in COVID-19. The repertoire was sequenced with immunoSEQ multiplex PCR; TCRdb's copy has only in-frame clones and lacks some. This table holds under 300,000 clones, approximately 91% found once. Material for sequencing was PBMCs or T cells enriched from blood (not recorded which). Every receptor here comes from a human donor in a cohort exposed to, infected with or recovered from COVID-19 (not recorded which). The donor label of this sample is uncertain.

The V call is TRBV19, the J call TRBJ1-2; D is undetermined. Germline CDR1 and CDR2: LNHDA and SQIVND (reference sequence). The CDR3 is made up of 15 amino acids. V lost 7 bases and J lost 0, with 15 bases in between. CDR3 sequence: CASTGLTMTNYGYTF. CDR3 bases: TGTGCCAGTACCGGACTGACGATGACTAACTATGGCTACACCTTC.

The chain combines TRBV7-8 with TRBJ2-7; 8 bases map to TRBD1. Germline lookup yields CDR1 SGHVS and CDR2 FQNEAQ. This CDR3 contains 15 residues. Germline trimming cut 5 bases from V and 2 bases from J; bases unmatched to any gene: 8. The CDR3 nucleotides read TGTGCCAGCAGCCCCGGCCGGACAGGGACCTACGAGCAGTACTTC. This encodes CASSPGRTGTYEQYF.

This chain connects TRBV12-3 or TRBV12-4 to TRBJ1-2; no firm D call. Trimming stripped 1 base from V and 8 bases from J, with 11 bases between. This CDR3 region has 13 residues. The CDR3 coding sequence is TGTGCCAGCAGTTTAGGAGTCTCCCGCGGCTACACCTTC. Its protein is CASSLGVSRGYTF.

V gene TRBV6-5 combines with J gene TRBJ1-6; D not resolved. Per the germline V gene, CDR1 is MNHEY and CDR2 is SVGAGI. The V and J ends lost 5 bases and 3 bases respectively, with 11 bases between them. This CDR3 is 15 amino acids long. The CDR3 nucleotides are TGTGCCAGCAGTACCTCGGGTCTCTATAATTCACCCCTCCACTTT. It encodes CASSTSGLYNSPLHF.

The chain has TRBV9 and TRBJ1-3; D is ambiguous. CDR1 SGDLS and CDR2 YYNGEE come from the germline V gene. V shed 0 bases and J shed 7 bases, with 11 bases lying between them. The CDR3 contains 14 residues. CDR3 residues: CASSVDMGVNTIYF. The CDR3 DNA reads TGTGCCAGCAGCGTAGACATGGGAGTTAACACCATATATTTT.

This clone appeared a few times. This sequence joins TRBV24-1 and TRBJ2-2, with 8 bases identical to TRBD1. Germline CDR1 is KGHDR and CDR2 is SFDVKD. This CDR3 is 18 amino acids long. The V segment lost 2 bases and the J segment 6 bases; nucleotides outside the gene matches: 13. DNA for the CDR3: TGTGCCACCAGTGATTACGGAGGACAGGGTACGTTTTCCGGGGAGCTGTTTTTT. The encoded protein is CATSDYGGQGTFSGELFF.

The chain uses TRBV9 and TRBJ1-2, with D hard to call. Germline V gene lookup returns CDR1 SGDLS and CDR2 YYNGEE. The CDR3 totals 15 residues. Trimming pared 0 bases from V and 8 bases from J, leaving 17 bases between. CDR3 coding DNA: TGTGCCAGCAGCGTAGGGGTCGAAACGGGTACCGGCTACACCTTC. This sequence encodes CASSVGVETGTGYTF.

This clone was counted many times. The V call is TRBV11-2, the J call TRBJ1-2, with TRBD1 as a possible D gene (5 bases). Looked up from germline, CDR1 is SGHAT and CDR2 is FQNNGV. The CDR3 length is 14 residues. The V end was cut by 7 bases, the J end by 6 bases, with 18 bases between. CDR3 coding DNA: TGTGCCAGCACTCCCCCGAGGACCAGGGATGGCTACACCTTC. It codes for CASTPPRTRDGYTF. The variable domain in full, completed from reference TRBV11-2 and TRBJ1-2, reads EAGVAQSPRYKIIEKRQSVAFWCNPISGHATLYWYQQILGQGPKLLIQFQNNGVVDDSQLPKDRFSAERLKGVDSTLKIQPAKLEDSAVYLCASTPPRTRDGYTFGSGTRLTVV.

The V call is TRBV27, the J call TRBJ2-1; 7 bases fit TRBD1. The V gene end was trimmed by 5 bases and the J gene end by 12 bases; junction bases not matched to a gene: 10. The CDR3 covers 13 residues. Germline V gene data show CDR1 as MNHEY and CDR2 as SMNVEV (reference sequence). CDR3 nucleotides: TGTGCCAGCAGTAAGGAGACAGGGCGTTGGCAGTTCTTC. Translated, it gives CASSKETGRWQFF.

As regards this clone: Other nucleotide sequences from this sample produce the same CDR3. The rearrangement uses TRBV18 and TRBJ2-3; the match to TRBD1 covers 7 bases. The germline gives CDR1 KGHSH, CDR2 LQKENI. The CDR3 runs 15 residues. Losses at the gene ends were 3 bases for V and 0 bases for J; bases not matched to a gene: 3. The CDR3 is CASSPRTGSTDTQYF. CDR3 DNA: TGTGCCAGCTCACCGAGGACAGGTAGCACAGATACGCAGTATTTT.

The V and J genes are TRBV30 and TRBJ1-2; D perhaps matches TRBD1 (6 bases). The germline V gene has CDR1 GTSNPN and CDR2 SVGIG (reference sequence). Trimming shortened V by 6 bases and J by 8 bases, and 13 bases separated the two germline ends. The length of the CDR3 is 11 residues. CDR3 sequence reads: CACLTGQGYTF. In nucleotides, the CDR3 is TGTGCCTGCCTAACAGGGCAAGGCTACACCTTC. The full variable domain, in which reference TRBV30 and TRBJ1-2 provide the parts outside the CDR3, is SQTIHQWPATLVQPVGSPLSLECTVEGTSNPNLYWYRQAAGRGLQLLFYSVGIGQISSEVPQNLSASRPQDRQFILSSKKLLLSDSGFYLCACLTGQGYTFGSGTRLTVV.

V usage is TRBV5-4 and J usage is TRBJ2-5; possibly TRBD2 for D (6 bases). Trimming took off 1 base at V and 4 bases at J, with 14 bases between the two ends. The length of the CDR3 is 15 residues. Germline V CDR1 and CDR2: SGHNT, YYREEE (reference sequence). CDR3 coding DNA: TGTGCCAGCAGCTTGAGTTCACGGCGGGGAGAGACCCAGTACTTC. Amino acid sequence: CASSLSSRRGETQYF.

In its sample, this clone was seen once. The rearrangement uses TRBV9 and TRBJ2-5; D not resolved. CDR1 SGDLS and CDR2 YYNGEE come from the germline V gene. This CDR3 has 17 amino acids. Trimming removed 0 bases at V and 2 bases at J, with 17 bases between. The CDR3 DNA reads as TGTGCCAGCAGCGTAGACGGCAGGCTCGCTGGGCAAGAGACCCAGTACTTC. This codes for CASSVDGRLAGQETQYF.

The chain recombines TRBV2 with TRBJ1-2; D may be TRBD1 (6 bases). The V and J ends lost 5 bases and 4 bases respectively, with 11 bases between them. The CDR3 runs to 13 residues. CDR1 and CDR2 (germline): SNHLY, FYNNEI. CDR3 protein: CASSNRDTYGYTF. Here the CDR3 DNA reads TGTGCCAGCAGTAACCGGGACACCTATGGCTACACCTTC.

The chain carries TRBV18 and TRBJ1-2, with unresolved D. The CDR3 length is 14 residues. The V gene's germline CDR1 is KGHSH and CDR2 LQKENI. The V end was cut by 1 base, the J end by 8 bases, with 14 bases between. CDR3 nucleotide sequence: TGTGCCAGCTCACCACAGGGAGATAATTTAGGCTACACCTTC. It translates to CASSPQGDNLGYTF.

This chain connects TRBV6-5 to TRBJ1-5; 8 nucleotides line up with TRBD1. This CDR3 region has 15 residues. Trimming cost V 2 bases and J 4 bases; bases outside gene matches: 4. The germline V gene has CDR1 MNHEY and CDR2 SVGAGI. The CDR3 bases are TGTGCCAGCAGTTACCGAACAGGGGGGAATCAGCCCCAGCATTTT. This encodes CASSYRTGGNQPQHF.

The chain has TRBV11-1 and TRBJ2-7; D remains unclear. Germline CDR1 is SGHAT and CDR2 is FQDESV (reference sequence). CDR3 size: 13 residues. Trimming cost V 5 bases and J 3 bases, with 11 bases left between them. CDR3 bases: TGTGCCAGCAGCCCACCCGACATCTACGAGCAGTACTTC. It translates to CASSPPDIYEQYF.

The chain uses TRBV27 and TRBJ1-1; 8 bases match TRBD1. Per the germline V gene, CDR1 is MNHEY and CDR2 is SMNVEV (reference sequence). V lost 6 bases and J lost 7; bases outside the gene matches: 7. The CDR3 length is 13 residues. The CDR3: CASSPDRDDEAFF. CDR3 sequence (DNA): TGTGCCAGCAGCCCGGACAGGGACGATGAAGCTTTCTTT.

This chain links TRBV6-6 with TRBJ2-3; 8 positions match TRBD2. CDR3 length equals 16 residues. The germline gives CDR1 MNHNY, CDR2 SVGAGI (reference sequence). V shed 2 bases and J 1 base; nucleotides not matched to a gene: 5. The CDR3 DNA is TGTGCCAGCAGTTACACCGCGGGGGGCGGCACAGATACGCAGTATTTT. Amino acid sequence: CASSYTAGGGTDTQYF.

V gene TRBV6-1 combines with J gene TRBJ2-7; tentative D call: TRBD1 (5 bases). The germline V gene has CDR1 MNHNS and CDR2 SASEGT. The CDR3 runs to 14 residues. V shed 2 bases and J shed 2 bases, with 10 bases lying between them. CDR3 region: CASSEFRVTYEQYF. The CDR3 DNA reads as TGTGCCAGCAGTGAATTCAGGGTCACCTACGAGCAGTACTTC.

The rearrangement links TRBV10-1 to TRBJ1-1, with D uncertain. This CDR3 has 13 residues. Germline-derived CDR1 and CDR2 are WNHNN and SYGVQD (reference sequence). The ends were cut back, 0 bases at V and 11 bases at J, with 13 bases in the middle. The CDR3 spells CASSESGRQKAFF. In DNA form, the CDR3 reads TGCGCCAGCAGTGAGTCGGGGAGGCAGAAGGCTTTCTTT.